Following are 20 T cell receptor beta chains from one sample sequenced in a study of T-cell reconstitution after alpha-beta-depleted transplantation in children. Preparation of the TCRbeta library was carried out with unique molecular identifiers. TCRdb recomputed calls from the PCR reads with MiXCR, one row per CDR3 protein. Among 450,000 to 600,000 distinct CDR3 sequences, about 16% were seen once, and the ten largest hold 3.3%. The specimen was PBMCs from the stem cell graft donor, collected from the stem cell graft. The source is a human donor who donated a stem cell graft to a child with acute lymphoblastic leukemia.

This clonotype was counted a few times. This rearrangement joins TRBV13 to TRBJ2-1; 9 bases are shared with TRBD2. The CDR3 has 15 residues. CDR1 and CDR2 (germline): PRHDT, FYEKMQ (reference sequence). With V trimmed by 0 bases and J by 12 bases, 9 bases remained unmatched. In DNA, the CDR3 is TGTGCCAGCAGCTTAGGGCTAGCGGGAAAATTGTGGCAGTTCTTC. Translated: CASSLGLAGKLWQFF. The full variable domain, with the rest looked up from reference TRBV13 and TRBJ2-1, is AAGVIQSPRHLIKEKRETATLKCYPIPRHDTVYWYQQGPGQDPQFLISFYEKMQSDKGSIPDRFSAQQFSDYHSELNMSSLELGDSALYFCASSLGLAGKLWQFFGPGTRLTVL.

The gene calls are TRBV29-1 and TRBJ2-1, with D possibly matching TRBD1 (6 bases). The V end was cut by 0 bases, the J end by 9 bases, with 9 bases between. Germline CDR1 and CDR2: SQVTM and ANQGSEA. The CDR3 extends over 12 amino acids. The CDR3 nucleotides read TGCAGCGTTGAAGATGGGGGCAGTGAGCAGTTCTTC. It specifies CSVEDGGSEQFF.

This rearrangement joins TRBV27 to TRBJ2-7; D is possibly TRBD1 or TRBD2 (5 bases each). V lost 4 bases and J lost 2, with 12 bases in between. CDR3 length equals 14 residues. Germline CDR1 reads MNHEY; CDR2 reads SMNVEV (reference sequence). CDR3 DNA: TGTGCCAGCAGTTGGGACGATAGAACCTACGAGCAGTACTTC. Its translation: CASSWDDRTYEQYF.

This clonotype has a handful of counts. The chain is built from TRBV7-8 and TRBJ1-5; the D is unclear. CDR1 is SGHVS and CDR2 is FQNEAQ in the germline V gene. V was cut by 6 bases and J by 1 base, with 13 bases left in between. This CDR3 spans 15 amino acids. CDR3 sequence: CASRHGRTSNQPQHF. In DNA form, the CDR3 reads TGTGCCAGCAGACATGGACGGACCAGCAATCAGCCCCAGCATTTT.

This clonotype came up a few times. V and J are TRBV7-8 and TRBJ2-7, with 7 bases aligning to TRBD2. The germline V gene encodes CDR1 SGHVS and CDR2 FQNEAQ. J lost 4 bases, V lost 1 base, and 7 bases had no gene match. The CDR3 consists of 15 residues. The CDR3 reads CASSLEAGKSYEQYF. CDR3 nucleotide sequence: TGTGCCAGCAGCTTAGAAGCGGGAAAGTCTTACGAGCAGTACTTC.

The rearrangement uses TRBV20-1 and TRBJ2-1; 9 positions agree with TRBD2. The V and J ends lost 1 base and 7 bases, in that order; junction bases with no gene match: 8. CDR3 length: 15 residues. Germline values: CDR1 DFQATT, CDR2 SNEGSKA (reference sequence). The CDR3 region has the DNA TGCAGTGCTAGAGTTGGCGGGAGGGACGTGAATGAGCAGTTCTTC. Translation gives CSARVGGRDVNEQFF.

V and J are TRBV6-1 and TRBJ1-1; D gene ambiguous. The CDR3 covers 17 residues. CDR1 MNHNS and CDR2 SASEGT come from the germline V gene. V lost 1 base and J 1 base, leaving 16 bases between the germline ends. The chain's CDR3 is CASSEVAHLPGNTEAFF. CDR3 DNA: TGTGCCAGCAGTGAAGTCGCTCACTTACCCGGGAACACTGAAGCTTTCTTT.

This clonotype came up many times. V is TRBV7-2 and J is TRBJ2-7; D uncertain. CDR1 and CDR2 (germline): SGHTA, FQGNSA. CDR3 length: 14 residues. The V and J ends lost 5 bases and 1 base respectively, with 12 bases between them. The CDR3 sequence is CASSPTTSSYEQYF. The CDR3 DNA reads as TGTGCCAGCAGCCCAACGACTTCTTCCTACGAGCAGTACTTC.

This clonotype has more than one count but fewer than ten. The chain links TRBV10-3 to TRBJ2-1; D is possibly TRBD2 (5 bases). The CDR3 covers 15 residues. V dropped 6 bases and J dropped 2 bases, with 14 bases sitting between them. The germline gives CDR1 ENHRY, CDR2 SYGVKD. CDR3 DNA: TGTGCCATCAGCGCGGACTCGCTCGCCTACAATGAGCAGTTCTTC. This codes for CAISADSLAYNEQFF.

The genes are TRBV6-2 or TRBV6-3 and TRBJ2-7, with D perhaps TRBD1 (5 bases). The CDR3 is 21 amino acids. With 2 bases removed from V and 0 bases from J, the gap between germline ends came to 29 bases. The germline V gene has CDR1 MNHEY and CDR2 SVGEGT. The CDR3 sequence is CASSYNPEQAIVRGPSYEQYF. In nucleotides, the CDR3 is TGTGCCAGCAGTTACAACCCGGAACAGGCTATCGTTAGAGGCCCCTCCTACGAGCAGTACTTC.

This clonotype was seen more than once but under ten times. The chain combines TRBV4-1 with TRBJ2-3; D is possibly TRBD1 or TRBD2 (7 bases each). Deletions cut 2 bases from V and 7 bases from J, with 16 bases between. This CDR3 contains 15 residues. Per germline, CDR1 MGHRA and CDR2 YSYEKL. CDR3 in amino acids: CASSQPGQREYTQYF. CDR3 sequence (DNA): TGCGCCAGCAGCCAACCGGGACAGCGGGAATATACGCAGTATTTT.

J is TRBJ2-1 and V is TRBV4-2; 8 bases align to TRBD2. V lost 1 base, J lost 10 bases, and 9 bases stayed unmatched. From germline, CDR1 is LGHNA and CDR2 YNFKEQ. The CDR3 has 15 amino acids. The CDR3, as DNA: TGTGCCAGCAGCCAAGGGAGCGGGAGCTCGGGGGAGCAGTTCTTC. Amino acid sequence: CASSQGSGSSGEQFF.

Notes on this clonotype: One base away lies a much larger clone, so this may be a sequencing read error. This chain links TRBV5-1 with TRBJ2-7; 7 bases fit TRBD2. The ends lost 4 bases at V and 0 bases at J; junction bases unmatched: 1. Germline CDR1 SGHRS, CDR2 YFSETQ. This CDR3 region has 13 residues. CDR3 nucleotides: TGCGCCAGCAGCGGCGGGAGCTCCTACGAGCAGTACTTC. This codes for CASSGGSSYEQYF.

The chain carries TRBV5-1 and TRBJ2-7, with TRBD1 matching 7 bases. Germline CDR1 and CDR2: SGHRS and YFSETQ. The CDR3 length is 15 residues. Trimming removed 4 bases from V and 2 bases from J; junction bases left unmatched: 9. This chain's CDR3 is CASSPGQASPYEQYF. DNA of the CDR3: TGCGCCAGCAGCCCCGGACAGGCGAGTCCCTACGAGCAGTACTTC.

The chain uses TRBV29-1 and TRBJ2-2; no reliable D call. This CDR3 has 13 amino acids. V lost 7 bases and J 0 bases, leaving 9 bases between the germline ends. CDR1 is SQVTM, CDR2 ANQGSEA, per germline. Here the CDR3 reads CSARQANTGELFF. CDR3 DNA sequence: TGCAGCGCCCGACAAGCGAACACCGGGGAGCTGTTTTTT.

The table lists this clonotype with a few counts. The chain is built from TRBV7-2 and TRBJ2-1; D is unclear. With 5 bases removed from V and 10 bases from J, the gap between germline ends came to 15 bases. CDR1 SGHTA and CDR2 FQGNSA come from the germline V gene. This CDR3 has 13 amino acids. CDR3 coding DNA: TGTGCCAGCAGCCCCCCCCCAGAGATGGAGCAGTTCTTC. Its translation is CASSPPPEMEQFF.

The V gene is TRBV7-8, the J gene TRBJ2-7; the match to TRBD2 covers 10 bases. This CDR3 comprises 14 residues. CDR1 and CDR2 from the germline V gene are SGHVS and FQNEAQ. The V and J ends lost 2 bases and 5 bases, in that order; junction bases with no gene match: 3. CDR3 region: CASSLLAGVDEQYF. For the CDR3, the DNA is TGTGCCAGCAGCTTACTAGCGGGAGTAGACGAGCAGTACTTC.

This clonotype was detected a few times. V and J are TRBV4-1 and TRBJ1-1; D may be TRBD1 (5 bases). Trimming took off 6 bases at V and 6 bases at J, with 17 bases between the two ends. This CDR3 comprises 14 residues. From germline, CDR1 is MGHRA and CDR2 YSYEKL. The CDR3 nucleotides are TGCGCCAGCAGTCGGACAAGAGGGGCCCCTGAAGCTTTCTTT. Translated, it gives CASSRTRGAPEAFF.

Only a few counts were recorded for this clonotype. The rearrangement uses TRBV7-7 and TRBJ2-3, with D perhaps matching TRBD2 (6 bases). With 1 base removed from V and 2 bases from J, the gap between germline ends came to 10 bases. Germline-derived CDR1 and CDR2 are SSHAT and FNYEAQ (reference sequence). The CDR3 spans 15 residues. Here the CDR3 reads CASSLGAGTTDTQYF. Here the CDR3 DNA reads TGTGCCAGCAGCTTAGGGGCGGGAACCACAGATACGCAGTATTTT.

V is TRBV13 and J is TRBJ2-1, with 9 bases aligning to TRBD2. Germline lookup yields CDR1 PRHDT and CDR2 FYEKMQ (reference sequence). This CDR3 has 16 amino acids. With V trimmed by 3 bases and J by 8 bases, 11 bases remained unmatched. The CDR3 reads CASSLVGGRAKHEQFF. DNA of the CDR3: TGTGCCAGCAGCTTGGTGGGCGGGAGGGCCAAGCATGAGCAGTTCTTC.